Listed below are T cell receptor beta chains from one sample, sequenced in a study of blood T cell repertoires in COVID-19. Sequencing was performed with immunoSEQ multiplex PCR; in TCRdb, only in-frame clones are kept and a portion is missing. The sample yields fewer than 500,000 clones, about four fifths seen once. The source material was peripheral blood. These receptors were taken from a human donor with acute or convalescent COVID-19. The donor label of this sample is uncertain. CDR3s include the opening cysteine and the closing phenylalanine or tryptophan. D genes are given only for firm matches. Clone size is shown for a subset of rows, as once, few, many or a class of expanded clone.

CDR3 DNA | CDR3 protein | D gene | V gene | clone size | J gene
TGTGCCAGCAGCTTAGCAGTCAACAGGGGAGCGACTGAAGCTTTCTTT | CASSLAVNRGATEAFF | TRBD1 | TRBV7-2 | - | TRBJ1-1
TGCAGTGCGGGAGTTATCTATGGCTACACCTTC | CSAGVIYGYTF | - | TRBV20-1 | - | TRBJ1-2
TGCGCCAGCAGTCTCGACATTAATGGCTACACCTTC | CASSLDINGYTF | - | TRBV23-1 | - | TRBJ1-2
TGTGCCAGCAGCGTAGGGAGCGGGTTTACCTACGAGCAGTACTTC | CASSVGSGFTYEQYF | - | TRBV9 | - | TRBJ2-7
TGCGCCAGCAGCTTGGAAGCGGGAGCCAAGACCCAGTACTTC | CASSLEAGAKTQYF | TRBD2 | TRBV5-1 | - | TRBJ2-5
TGTGCCAGCAGTGCGGGGACAGGAACCTTGGGCACTGAAGCTTTCTTT | CASSAGTGTLGTEAFF | TRBD1 | TRBV6-1 | - | TRBJ1-1
TGCAGTGCTAGTGCGGACTTCCTTGACAGCACAGATACGCAGTATTTT | CSASADFLDSTDTQYF | - | TRBV20-1 | few | TRBJ2-3
TGCGCCAGCAAGGCTGACATGAACACTGAAGCTTTCTTT | CASKADMNTEAFF | - | TRBV5-1 | - | TRBJ1-1
TGCAGCGTGCAACTAGCGGGAGTCGGGGAGCAGTACTTC | CSVQLAGVGEQYF | TRBD2 | TRBV29-1 | - | TRBJ2-7
TGTGCCATCAGCTTTCAGGGGGACACTGAAGCTTTCTTT | CAISFQGDTEAFF | TRBD1 | TRBV10-3 | - | TRBJ1-1
TGTGCCAGCTCAAGAGCTAACTACGAGCAGTACTTC | CASSRANYEQYF | - | TRBV18 | - | TRBJ2-7
TGTGCCAGCAGCTCCCGGACTAGCGGGAGGGGGGAGCAGTTCTTC | CASSSRTSGRGEQFF | TRBD2 | TRBV7-2 | - | TRBJ2-1
TGCAGCGTTTCCGTAGCGGGAGGGTCCTACAATGAGCAGTTCTTC | CSVSVAGGSYNEQFF | TRBD2 | TRBV29-1 | - | TRBJ2-1
TGCGCCAGCAGTTCCGGGACAGGGGTTGGCGAGCAGTACTTC | CASSSGTGVGEQYF | TRBD1 | TRBV5-1 | - | TRBJ2-7
TGCGCCAGCAGCGAACGGACAACAGGGGGAGAGAAGTTCTTC | CASSERTTGGEKFF | TRBD1 | TRBV5-1 | - | TRBJ2-1
TGTGCCAGCAGCAGAAGGACTAGCGGGAGGGGAGGGAATGAGCAGTTCTTC | CASSRRTSGRGGNEQFF | TRBD2 | TRBV7-2 | - | TRBJ2-1
TGTGCCAGCAGCCAAGCACACAGGGTCACAGATACGCAGTATTTT | CASSQAHRVTDTQYF | - | TRBV3-1/TRBV3-2 | - | TRBJ2-3
TGTGCCAGCAGCTTCAGAGGCACTGAAGCTTTCTTT | CASSFRGTEAFF | - | TRBV5-4 | - | TRBJ1-1
TGCGCCAGCAGTGCCCAGGGCGCCACTAATGAAAAACTGTTTTTT | CASSAQGATNEKLFF | - | TRBV10-2 | - | TRBJ1-4
TGTGCCAGCAGCCAAGATCCACAGGGGGCGACGGAGGGAAAACTGTTTTTT | CASSQDPQGATEGKLFF | TRBD1 | TRBV4-2 | - | TRBJ1-4
TGCGCCAGCAGCCAGGGACAGGGGACTTCCTACGAGCAGTACTTC | CASSQGQGTSYEQYF | TRBD1 | TRBV5-1 | - | TRBJ2-7
TGTGCCAGCAAGAGCAGACACAATCAGCCCCAGCATTTT | CASKSRHNQPQHF | - | TRBV6-5 | once | TRBJ1-5
TGTGCCAGCAGTTACTCGGATTGGGCTGGCTACACCTTC | CASSYSDWAGYTF | - | TRBV6-5 | - | TRBJ1-2
TGTGCCAGCAGTTTTCCACCGGGACAGGGGGTTGTCGGCTATGGCTACACCTTC | CASSFPPGQGVVGYGYTF | TRBD1 | TRBV28 | - | TRBJ1-2
TGTGCCAGCAAAACCATGGGGGGTAATCAGCCCCAGCATTTT | CASKTMGGNQPQHF | - | TRBV2 | - | TRBJ1-5
TGTGCCAGCTCACGCGGACAGGCGAACGAACGTAGTGAAGCTTTCTTT | CASSRGQANERSEAFF | TRBD1 | TRBV18 | - | TRBJ1-1
TGTGCCAGCTCAGGGACTAATCAGCCCCAGCATTTT | CASSGTNQPQHF | - | TRBV18 | few | TRBJ1-5
TGTGCCAGCAGCCCGATGGAAGGACTTTATGGCTACACCTTC | CASSPMEGLYGYTF | - | TRBV5-5 | many | TRBJ1-2
TGTGCCAGCTCATTGGGACAGGGGATCAAGAATGAGCAGTTCTTC | CASSLGQGIKNEQFF | TRBD1 | TRBV18 | - | TRBJ2-1
TGCGCCAGCAGCTTGCAGGGCTACGAGCAGTACTTC | CASSLQGYEQYF | - | TRBV5-1 | - | TRBJ2-7
TGCGCCAGCAGTGACTGGGGGCTGTACAATGAGCAGTTCTTC | CASSDWGLYNEQFF | - | TRBV10-1 | - | TRBJ2-1
TGTGCCAGCAGTTTTATTAGGGGACTTCTGAACACTGAAGCTTTCTTT | CASSFIRGLLNTEAFF | - | TRBV28 | few | TRBJ1-1
TGTGCCAGCTCACCAGGAAGGGGACAACGCAACACTGAAGCTTTCTTT | CASSPGRGQRNTEAFF | - | TRBV18 | few | TRBJ1-1
TGCGCCAGCAGCCGGACAGCTGAACGTGAAAAACTGTTTTTT | CASSRTAEREKLFF | - | TRBV5-1 | once | TRBJ1-4
TGCAGTACCTCAGGGGAAGAGACCCAGTACTTC | CSTSGEETQYF | - | TRBV20-1 | - | TRBJ2-5
TGTGCCAGCAGCCCTCGGGGGTCAAGCAGGAGCTCCTACGAGCAGTACTTC | CASSPRGSSRSSYEQYF | - | TRBV7-6 | - | TRBJ2-7
TGTGCCAGCAGTTCTTCAGGGATTTATCTGAACAATGAGCAGTTCTTC | CASSSSGIYLNNEQFF | - | TRBV28 | - | TRBJ2-1
TGTGCCAGCAGTTTCTTTGGGAGTGGCAATCAGCCCCAGCATTTT | CASSFFGSGNQPQHF | - | TRBV28 | - | TRBJ1-5
TGTGCCACCGGACGGGGGGATGGTAGCAATCAGCCCCAGCATTTT | CATGRGDGSNQPQHF | - | TRBV15 | - | TRBJ1-5
TGTGCCACCATAGCGGGGGCTAACACCGGGGAGCTGTTTTTT | CATIAGANTGELFF | TRBD2 | TRBV10-3 | - | TRBJ2-2
TGTGCCAGCAGCTATATATGGAACACTGAAGCTTTCTTT | CASSYIWNTEAFF | - | TRBV28 | - | TRBJ1-1
TGTGCCAGCAGCCAAGCAGGCGGGGCCGCCTACAATGAGCAGTTCTTC | CASSQAGGAAYNEQFF | - | TRBV3-1/TRBV3-2 | once | TRBJ2-1